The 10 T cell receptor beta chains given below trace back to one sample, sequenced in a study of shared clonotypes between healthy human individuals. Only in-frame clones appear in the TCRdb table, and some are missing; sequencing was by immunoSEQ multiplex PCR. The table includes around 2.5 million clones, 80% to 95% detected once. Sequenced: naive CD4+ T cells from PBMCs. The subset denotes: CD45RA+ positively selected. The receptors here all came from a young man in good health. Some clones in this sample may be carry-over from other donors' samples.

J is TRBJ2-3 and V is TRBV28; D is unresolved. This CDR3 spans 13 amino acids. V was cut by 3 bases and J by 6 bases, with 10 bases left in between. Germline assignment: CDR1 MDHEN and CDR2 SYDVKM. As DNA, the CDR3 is TGTGCCAGCAGTTTCTTGGTCTATGATACGCAGTATTTT. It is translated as CASSFLVYDTQYF. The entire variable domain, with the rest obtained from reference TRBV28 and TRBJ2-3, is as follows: DVKVTQSSRYLVKRTGEKVFLECVQDMDHENMFWYRQDPGLGLRLIYFSYDVKMKEKGDIPEGYSVSREKKERFSLILESASTNQTSMYLCASSFLVYDTQYFGPGTRLTVL.

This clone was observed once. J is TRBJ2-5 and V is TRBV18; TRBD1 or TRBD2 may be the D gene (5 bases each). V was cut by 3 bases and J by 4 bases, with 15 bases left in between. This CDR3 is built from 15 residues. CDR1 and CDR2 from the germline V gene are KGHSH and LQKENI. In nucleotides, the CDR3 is TGTGCCAGCTCACCGACCCTCTGGGACCTAGAGACCCAGTACTTC. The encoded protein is CASSPTLWDLETQYF.

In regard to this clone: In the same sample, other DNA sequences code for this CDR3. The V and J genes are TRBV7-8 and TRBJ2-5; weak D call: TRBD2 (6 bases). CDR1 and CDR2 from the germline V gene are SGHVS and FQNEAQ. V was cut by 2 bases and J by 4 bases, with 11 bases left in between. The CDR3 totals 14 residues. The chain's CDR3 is CASSLWRGGETQYF. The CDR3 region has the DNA TGTGCCAGCAGCTTATGGAGGGGCGGAGAGACCCAGTACTTC.

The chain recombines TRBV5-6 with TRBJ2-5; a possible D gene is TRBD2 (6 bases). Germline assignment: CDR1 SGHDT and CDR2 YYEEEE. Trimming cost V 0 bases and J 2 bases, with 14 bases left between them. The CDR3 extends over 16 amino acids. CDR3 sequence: CASSLALISGQETQYF. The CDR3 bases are TGTGCCAGCAGCTTGGCCCTTATTAGCGGACAAGAGACCCAGTACTTC.

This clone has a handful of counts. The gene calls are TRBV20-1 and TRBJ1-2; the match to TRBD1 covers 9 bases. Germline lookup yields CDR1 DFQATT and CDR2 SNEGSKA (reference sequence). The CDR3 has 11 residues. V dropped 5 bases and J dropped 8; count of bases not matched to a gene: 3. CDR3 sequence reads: CSARDREGYTF. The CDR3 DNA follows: TGCAGTGCTCGGGACAGGGAAGGCTACACCTTC.

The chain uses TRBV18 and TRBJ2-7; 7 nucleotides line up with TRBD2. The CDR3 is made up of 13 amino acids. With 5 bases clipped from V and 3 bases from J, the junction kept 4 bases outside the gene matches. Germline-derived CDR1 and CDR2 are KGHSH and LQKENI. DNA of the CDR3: TGTGCCAGCTCAATGGCGGGAGTCTACGAGCAGTACTTC. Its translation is CASSMAGVYEQYF.

CDR3: CASSSRHDIGYTF. The DNA for the CDR3 is TGTGCCAGCAGCTCCCGACACGATATTGGCTACACCTTC. V gene TRBV5-6 combines with J gene TRBJ1-2; D is ambiguous. Trimming removed 3 bases at V and 7 bases at J, with 13 bases between. Germline V gene sequence: CDR1 SGHDT, CDR2 YYEEEE. The CDR3 totals 13 residues.

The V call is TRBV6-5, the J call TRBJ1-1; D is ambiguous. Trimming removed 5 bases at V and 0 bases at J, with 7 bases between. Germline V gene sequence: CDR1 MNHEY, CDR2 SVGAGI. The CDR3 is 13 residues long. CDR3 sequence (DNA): TGTGCCAGCAGTCTTATGATGAACACTGAAGCTTTCTTT. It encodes CASSLMMNTEAFF.

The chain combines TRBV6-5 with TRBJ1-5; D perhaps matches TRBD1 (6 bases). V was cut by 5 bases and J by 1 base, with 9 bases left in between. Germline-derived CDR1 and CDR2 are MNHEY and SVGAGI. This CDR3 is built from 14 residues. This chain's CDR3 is CASSTQGSNQPQHF. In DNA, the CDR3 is TGTGCCAGCAGTACACAGGGCAGCAATCAGCCCCAGCATTTT.

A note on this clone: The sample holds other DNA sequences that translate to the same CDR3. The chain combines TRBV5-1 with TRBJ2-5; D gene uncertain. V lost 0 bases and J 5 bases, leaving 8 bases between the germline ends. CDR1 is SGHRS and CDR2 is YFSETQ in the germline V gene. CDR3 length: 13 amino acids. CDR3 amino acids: CASSLGSGETQYF. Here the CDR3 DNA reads TGCGCCAGCAGCTTGGGTAGTGGGGAGACCCAGTACTTC.